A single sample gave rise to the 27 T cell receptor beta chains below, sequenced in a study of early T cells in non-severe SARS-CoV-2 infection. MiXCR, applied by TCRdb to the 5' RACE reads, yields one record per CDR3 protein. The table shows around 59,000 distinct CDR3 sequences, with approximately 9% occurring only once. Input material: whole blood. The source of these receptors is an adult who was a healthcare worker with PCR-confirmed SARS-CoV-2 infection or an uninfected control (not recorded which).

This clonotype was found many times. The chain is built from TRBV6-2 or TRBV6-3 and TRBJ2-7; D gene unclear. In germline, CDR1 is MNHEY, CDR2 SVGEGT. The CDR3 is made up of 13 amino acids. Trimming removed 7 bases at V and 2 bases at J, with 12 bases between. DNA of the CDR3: TGTGCCAGCAATGAAGTAGATACCTACGAGCAGTACTTC. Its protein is CASNEVDTYEQYF.

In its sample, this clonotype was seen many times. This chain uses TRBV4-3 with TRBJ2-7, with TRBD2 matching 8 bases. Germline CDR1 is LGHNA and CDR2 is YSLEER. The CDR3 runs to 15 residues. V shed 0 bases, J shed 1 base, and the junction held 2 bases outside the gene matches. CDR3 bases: TGCGCCAGCAGCCAAGAACTAGCGGATTCCTACGAGCAGTACTTC. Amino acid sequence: CASSQELADSYEQYF.

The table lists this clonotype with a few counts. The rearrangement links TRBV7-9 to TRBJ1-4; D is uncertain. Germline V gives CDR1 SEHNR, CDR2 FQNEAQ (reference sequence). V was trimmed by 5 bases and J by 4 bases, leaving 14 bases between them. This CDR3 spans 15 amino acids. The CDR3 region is CASSLGGQDNEKLFF. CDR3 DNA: TGTGCCAGCAGCCTGGGAGGCCAGGATAATGAAAAACTGTTTTTT.

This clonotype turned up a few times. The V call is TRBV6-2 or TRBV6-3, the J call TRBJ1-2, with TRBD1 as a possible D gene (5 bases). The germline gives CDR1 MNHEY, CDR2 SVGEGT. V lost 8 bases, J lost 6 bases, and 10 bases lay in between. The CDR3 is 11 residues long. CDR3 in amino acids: CASAQGHGYTF. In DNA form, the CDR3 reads TGTGCCAGCGCGCAGGGCCATGGCTACACCTTC.

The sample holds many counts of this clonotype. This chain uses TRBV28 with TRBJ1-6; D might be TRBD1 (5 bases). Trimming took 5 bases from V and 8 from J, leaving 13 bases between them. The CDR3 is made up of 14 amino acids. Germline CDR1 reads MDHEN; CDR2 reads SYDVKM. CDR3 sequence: CASSQGGVDSPLHF. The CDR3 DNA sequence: TGTGCCAGCAGTCAGGGAGGGGTCGATTCACCCCTCCACTTT.

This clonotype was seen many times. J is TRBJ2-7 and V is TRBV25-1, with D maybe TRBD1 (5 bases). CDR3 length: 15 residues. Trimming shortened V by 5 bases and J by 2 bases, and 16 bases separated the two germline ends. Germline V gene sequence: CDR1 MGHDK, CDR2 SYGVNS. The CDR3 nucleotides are TGTGCCAGCAGTACTACGGACCCAGGGCCCTACGAGCAGTACTTC. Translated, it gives CASSTTDPGPYEQYF.

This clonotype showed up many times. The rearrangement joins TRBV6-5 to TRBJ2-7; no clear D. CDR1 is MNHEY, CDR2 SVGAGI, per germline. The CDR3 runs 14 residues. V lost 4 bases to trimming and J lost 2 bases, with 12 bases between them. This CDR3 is CASSSPRRPYEQYF. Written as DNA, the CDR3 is TGTGCCAGCAGTTCCCCCAGAAGACCCTACGAGCAGTACTTC.

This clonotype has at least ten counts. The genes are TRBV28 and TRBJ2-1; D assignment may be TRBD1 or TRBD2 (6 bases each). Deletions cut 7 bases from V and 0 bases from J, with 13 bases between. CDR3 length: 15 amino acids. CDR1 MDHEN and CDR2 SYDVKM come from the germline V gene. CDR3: CASMRGDFSYNEQFF. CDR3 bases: TGTGCCAGCATGAGGGGGGATTTCTCCTACAATGAGCAGTTCTTC.

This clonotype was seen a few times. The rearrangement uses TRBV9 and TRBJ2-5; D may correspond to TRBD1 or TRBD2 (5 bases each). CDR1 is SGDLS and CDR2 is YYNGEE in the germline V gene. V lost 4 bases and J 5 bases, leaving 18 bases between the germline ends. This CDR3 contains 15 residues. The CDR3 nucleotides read TGTGCCAGCAGCCGGGACCCAACAGGTTGGGAGACCCAGTACTTC. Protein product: CASSRDPTGWETQYF. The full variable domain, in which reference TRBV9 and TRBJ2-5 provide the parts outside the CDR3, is DSGVTQTPKHLITATGQRVTLRCSPRSGDLSVYWYQQSLDQGLQFLIQYYNGEERAKGNILERFSAQQFPDLHSELNLSSLELGDSALYFCASSRDPTGWETQYFGPGTRLLVL.

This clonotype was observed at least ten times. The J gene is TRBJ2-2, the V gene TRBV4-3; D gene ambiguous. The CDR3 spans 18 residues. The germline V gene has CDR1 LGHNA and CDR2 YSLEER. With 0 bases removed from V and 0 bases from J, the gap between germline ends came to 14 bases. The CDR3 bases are TGCGCCAGCAGCCAAGATAATAGAAGACAAGCGAACACCGGGGAGCTGTTTTTT. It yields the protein CASSQDNRRQANTGELFF.

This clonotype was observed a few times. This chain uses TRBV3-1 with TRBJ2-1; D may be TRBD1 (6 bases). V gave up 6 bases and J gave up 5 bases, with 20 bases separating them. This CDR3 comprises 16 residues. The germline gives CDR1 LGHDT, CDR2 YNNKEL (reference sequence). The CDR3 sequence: CASRAQGTTFNNEQFF. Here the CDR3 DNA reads TGTGCCAGCAGGGCACAGGGAACAACCTTCAACAATGAGCAGTTCTTC.

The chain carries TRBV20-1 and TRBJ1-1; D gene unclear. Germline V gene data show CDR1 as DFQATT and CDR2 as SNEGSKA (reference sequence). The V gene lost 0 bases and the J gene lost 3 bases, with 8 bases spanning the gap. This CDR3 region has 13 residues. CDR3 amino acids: CSARDREDTEAFF. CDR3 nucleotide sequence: TGCAGTGCTAGAGACAGAGAAGACACTGAAGCTTTCTTT.

The CDR3 is CASSGRSTGTDTQYF. The CDR3 DNA follows: TGTGCCAGCAGCGGTCGATCTACTGGCACAGATACGCAGTATTTT. The gene calls are TRBV13 and TRBJ2-3, with no clear D. Trimming cost V 5 bases and J 1 base, with 13 bases left between them. Germline V gene sequence: CDR1 PRHDT, CDR2 FYEKMQ (reference sequence). The CDR3 is 15 amino acids. The full variable domain, with the rest looked up from reference TRBV13 and TRBJ2-3, is AAGVIQSPRHLIKEKRETATLKCYPIPRHDTVYWYQQGPGQDPQFLISFYEKMQSDKGSIPDRFSAQQFSDYHSELNMSSLELGDSALYFCASSGRSTGTDTQYFGPGTRLTVL.

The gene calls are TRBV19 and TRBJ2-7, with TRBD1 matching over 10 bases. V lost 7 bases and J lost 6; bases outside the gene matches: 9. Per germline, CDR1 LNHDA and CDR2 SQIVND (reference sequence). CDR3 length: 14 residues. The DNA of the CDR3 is TGTGCCAGTACCCCCGGGACAGGGGTAGGCGAGCAGTACTTC. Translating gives CASTPGTGVGEQYF.

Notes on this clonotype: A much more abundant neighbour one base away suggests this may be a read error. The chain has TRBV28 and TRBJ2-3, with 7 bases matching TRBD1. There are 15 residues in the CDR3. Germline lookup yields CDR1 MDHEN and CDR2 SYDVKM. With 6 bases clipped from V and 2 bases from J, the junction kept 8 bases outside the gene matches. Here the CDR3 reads CASSPETGFTDTQYF. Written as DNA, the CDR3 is TGTGCCAGCAGCCCCGAGACAGGGTTCACAGATACGCAGTATTTT.

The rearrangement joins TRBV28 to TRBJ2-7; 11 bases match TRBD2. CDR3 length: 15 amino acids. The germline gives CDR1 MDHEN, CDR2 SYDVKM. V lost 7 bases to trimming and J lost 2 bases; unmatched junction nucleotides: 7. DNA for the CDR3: TGTGCCAGCACCCGGACTAGCGGGTTTGCCTACGAGCAGTACTTC. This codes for CASTRTSGFAYEQYF. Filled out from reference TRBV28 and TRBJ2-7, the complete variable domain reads DVKVTQSSRYLVKRTGEKVFLECVQDMDHENMFWYRQDPGLGLRLIYFSYDVKMKEKGDIPEGYSVSREKKERFSLILESASTNQTSMYLCASTRTSGFAYEQYFGPGTRLTVT.

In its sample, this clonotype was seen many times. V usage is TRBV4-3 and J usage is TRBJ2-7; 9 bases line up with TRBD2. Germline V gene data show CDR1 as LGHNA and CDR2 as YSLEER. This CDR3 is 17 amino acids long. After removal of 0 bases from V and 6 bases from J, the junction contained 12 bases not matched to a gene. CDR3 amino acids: CASSQDSTSGLLLEQYF. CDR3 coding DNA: TGCGCCAGCAGCCAAGATTCTACTAGCGGGTTACTACTCGAGCAGTACTTC.

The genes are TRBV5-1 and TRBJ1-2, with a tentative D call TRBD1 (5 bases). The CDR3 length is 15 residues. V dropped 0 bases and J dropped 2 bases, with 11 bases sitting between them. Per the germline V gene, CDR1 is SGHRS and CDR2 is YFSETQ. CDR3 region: CASSLGGTSNYGYTF. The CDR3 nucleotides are TGCGCCAGCAGCTTGGGTGGGACGTCAAACTATGGCTACACCTTC.

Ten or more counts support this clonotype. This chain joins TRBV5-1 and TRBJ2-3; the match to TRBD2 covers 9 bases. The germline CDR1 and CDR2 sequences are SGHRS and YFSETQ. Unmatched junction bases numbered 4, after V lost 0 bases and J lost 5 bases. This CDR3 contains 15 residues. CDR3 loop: CASSLVATSGDTQYF. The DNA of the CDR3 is TGCGCCAGCAGCTTGGTGGCGACTAGCGGAGATACGCAGTATTTT.

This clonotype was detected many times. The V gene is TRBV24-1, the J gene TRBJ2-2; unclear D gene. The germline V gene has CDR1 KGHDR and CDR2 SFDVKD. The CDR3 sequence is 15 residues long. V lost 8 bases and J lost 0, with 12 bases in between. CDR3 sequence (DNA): TGTGCCACCAATGAGGCAGATTCGAACACCGGGGAGCTGTTTTTT. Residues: CATNEADSNTGELFF.

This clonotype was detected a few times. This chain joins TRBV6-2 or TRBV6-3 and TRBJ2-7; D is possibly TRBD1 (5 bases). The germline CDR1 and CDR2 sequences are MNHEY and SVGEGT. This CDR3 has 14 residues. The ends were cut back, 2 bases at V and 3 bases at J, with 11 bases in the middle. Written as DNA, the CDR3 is TGTGCCAGCAGTTACAAGGGGAAGGGCTACGAGCAGTACTTC. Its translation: CASSYKGKGYEQYF.

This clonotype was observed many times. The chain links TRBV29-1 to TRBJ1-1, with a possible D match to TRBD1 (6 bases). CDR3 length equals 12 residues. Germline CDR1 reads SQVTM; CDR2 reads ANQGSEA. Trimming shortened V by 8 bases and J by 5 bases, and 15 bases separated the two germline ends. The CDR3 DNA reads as TGCAGCACGAGAGGAGGGGGGACTGAAGCTTTCTTT. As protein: CSTRGGGTEAFF. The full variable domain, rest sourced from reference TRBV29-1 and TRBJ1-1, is SAVISQKPSRDICQRGTSLTIQCQVDSQVTMMFWYRQQPGQSLTLIATANQGSEATYESGFVIDKFPISRPNLTFSTLTVSNMSPEDSSIYLCSTRGGGTEAFFGQGTRLTVV.

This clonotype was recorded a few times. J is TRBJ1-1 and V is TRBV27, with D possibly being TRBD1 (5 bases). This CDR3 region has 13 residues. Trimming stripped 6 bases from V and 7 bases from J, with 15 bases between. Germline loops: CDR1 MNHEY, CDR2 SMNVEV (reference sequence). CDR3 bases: TGTGCCAGCAGCTCCCTCCTAAGGGGTGAAGCTTTCTTT. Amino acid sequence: CASSSLLRGEAFF.

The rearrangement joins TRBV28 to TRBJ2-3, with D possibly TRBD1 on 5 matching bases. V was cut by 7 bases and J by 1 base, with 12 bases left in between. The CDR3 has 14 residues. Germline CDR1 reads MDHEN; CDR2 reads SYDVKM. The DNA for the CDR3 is TGTGCCAGCACCTGGCAGGGCCGCACAGATACGCAGTATTTT. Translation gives CASTWQGRTDTQYF.

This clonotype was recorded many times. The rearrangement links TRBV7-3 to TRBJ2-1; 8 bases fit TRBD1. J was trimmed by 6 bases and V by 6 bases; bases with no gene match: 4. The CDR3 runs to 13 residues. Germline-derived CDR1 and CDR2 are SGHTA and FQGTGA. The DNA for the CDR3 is TGTGCCAGCAGGCAGGGGGCGTCCAATGAGCAGTTCTTC. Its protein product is CASRQGASNEQFF. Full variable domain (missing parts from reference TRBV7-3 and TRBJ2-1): GAGVSQTPSNKVTEKGKYVELRCDPISGHTALYWYRQSLGQGPEFLIYFQGTGAADDSGLPNDRFFAVRPEGSVSTLKIQRTERGDSAVYLCASRQGASNEQFFGPGTRLTVL.

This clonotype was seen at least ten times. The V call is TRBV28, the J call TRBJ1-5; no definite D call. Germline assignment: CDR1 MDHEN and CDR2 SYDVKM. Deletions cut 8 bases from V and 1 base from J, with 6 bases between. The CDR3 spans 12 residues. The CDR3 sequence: CASGRSNQPQHF. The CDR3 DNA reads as TGTGCCAGCGGTAGGAGCAATCAGCCCCAGCATTTT.

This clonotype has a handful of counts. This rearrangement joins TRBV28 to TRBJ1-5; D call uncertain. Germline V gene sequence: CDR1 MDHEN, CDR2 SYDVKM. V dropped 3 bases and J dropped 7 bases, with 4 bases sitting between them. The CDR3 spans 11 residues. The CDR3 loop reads CASSLRQPQHF. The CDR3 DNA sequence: TGTGCCAGCAGTTTGCGGCAGCCCCAGCATTTT.